The 5 T cell receptor beta chains reported below all come from one sample, sequenced in a study of blood T cell repertoires in COVID-19. Clones were read by immunoSEQ multiplex PCR, and TCRdb kept only the in-frame ones, dropping some. This table has 150,000 or so clones, roughly four fifths appearing once. Sequences were obtained from peripheral blood. The receptors were gathered from a man older than 75 with acute or convalescent COVID-19.

This clone appeared a few times. V and J are TRBV18 and TRBJ2-3; TRBD2 aligns across 7 bases. The CDR3 consists of 15 residues. J gave up 6 bases and V 3 bases, and 9 bases lay outside the gene matches. Germline assignment: CDR1 KGHSH and CDR2 LQKENI. The DNA for the CDR3 is TGTGCCAGCTCACCTAGGACGGGGGGTTCCGATACGCAGTATTTT. Encoded protein: CASSPRTGGSDTQYF. Full variable domain (remainder filled in from reference TRBV18 and TRBJ2-3): NAGVMQNPRHLVRRRGQEARLRCSPMKGHSHVYWYRQLPEEGLKFMVYLQKENIIDESGMPKERFSAEFPKEGPSILRIQQVVRGDSAAYFCASSPRTGGSDTQYFGPGTRLTVL.

The chain employs TRBV13 and TRBJ2-3; TRBD2 matches at 9 bases. This CDR3 is 17 amino acids long. The V gene's germline CDR1 is PRHDT and CDR2 FYEKMQ (reference sequence). V shed 1 base, J shed 3 bases, and the junction held 8 bases outside the gene matches. Written as DNA, the CDR3 is TGTGCCAGCAGCTTAGAGGCTAGCGGGGTACCAACAGATACGCAGTATTTT. It encodes CASSLEASGVPTDTQYF.

The chain uses TRBV18 and TRBJ2-3; 13 bases are a match to TRBD2. The J segment lost 0 bases and the V segment lost 0 bases, leaving 0 bases of the junction unmatched. Germline values: CDR1 KGHSH, CDR2 LQKENI. CDR3 length: 17 residues. CDR3 amino acids: CASSPPGLAGSTDTQYF. In DNA, the CDR3 is TGTGCCAGCTCACCACCGGGACTAGCGGGGAGCACAGATACGCAGTATTTT.

The gene calls are TRBV20-1 and TRBJ2-7; 10 positions match TRBD2. CDR1 and CDR2 from the germline V gene are DFQATT and SNEGSKA (reference sequence). V shed 3 bases, J shed 0 bases, and the junction held 8 bases outside the gene matches. The CDR3 runs 16 residues. The CDR3 is CSASELAGVSSYEQYF. As DNA, the CDR3 is TGCAGTGCTAGTGAGCTAGCGGGGGTCAGCTCCTACGAGCAGTACTTC.

The chain combines TRBV19 with TRBJ1-2; weak D call: TRBD1 (5 bases). V shed 4 bases and J shed 8 bases, with 17 bases lying between them. The CDR3 is 14 residues long. Germline V gives CDR1 LNHDA, CDR2 SQIVND (reference sequence). The CDR3 protein is CASSNQGTLWGYTF. CDR3 sequence (DNA): TGTGCCAGTAGTAATCAGGGTACCTTGTGGGGCTACACCTTC.